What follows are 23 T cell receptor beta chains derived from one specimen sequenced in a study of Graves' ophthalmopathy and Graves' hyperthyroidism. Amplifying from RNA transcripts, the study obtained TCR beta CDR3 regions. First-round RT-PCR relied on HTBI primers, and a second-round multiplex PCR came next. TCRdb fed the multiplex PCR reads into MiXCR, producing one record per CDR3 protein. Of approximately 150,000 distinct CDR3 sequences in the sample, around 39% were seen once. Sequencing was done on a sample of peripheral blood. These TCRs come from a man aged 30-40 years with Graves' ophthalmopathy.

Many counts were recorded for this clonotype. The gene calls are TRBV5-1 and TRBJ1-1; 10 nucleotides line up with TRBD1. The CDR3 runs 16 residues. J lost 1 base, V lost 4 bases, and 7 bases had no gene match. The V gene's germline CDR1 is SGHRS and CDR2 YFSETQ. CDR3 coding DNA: TGCGCCAGCAGCCTGGGGACAGGGGATAGGAACACTGAAGCTTTCTTT. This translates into CASSLGTGDRNTEAFF.

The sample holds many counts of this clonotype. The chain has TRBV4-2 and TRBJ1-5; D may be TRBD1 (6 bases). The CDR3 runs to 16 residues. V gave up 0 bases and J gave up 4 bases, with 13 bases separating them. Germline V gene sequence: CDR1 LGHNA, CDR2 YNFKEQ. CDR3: CASSQEGGGENQPQHF. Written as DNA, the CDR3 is TGTGCCAGCAGCCAAGAAGGGGGGGGGGAAAATCAGCCCCAGCATTTT.

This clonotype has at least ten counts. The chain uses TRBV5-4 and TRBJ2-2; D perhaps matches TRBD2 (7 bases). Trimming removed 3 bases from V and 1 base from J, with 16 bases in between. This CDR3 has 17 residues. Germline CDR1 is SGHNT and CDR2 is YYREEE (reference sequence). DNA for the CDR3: TGTGCCAGCAGCTGGGGGGGGCGGCGTTTGAACACCGGGGAGCTGTTTTTT. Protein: CASSWGGRRLNTGELFF.

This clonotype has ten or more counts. The CDR3 region has the DNA TGCGCCAGCAGCTTGGCTCCGGGACAGGATTACTATGGCTACACCTTC. Amino acid sequence: CASSLAPGQDYYGYTF. The chain recombines TRBV5-1 with TRBJ1-2, with TRBD1 matching over 8 bases. This CDR3 has 16 amino acids. Germline trimming cut 0 bases from V and 3 bases from J; bases unmatched to any gene: 7. Germline CDR1 and CDR2: SGHRS and YFSETQ.

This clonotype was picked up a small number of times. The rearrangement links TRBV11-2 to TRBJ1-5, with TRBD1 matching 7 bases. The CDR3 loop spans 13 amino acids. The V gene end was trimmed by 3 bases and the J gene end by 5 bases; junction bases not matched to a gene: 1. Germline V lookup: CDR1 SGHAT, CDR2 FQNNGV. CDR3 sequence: CASSFTGDQPQHF. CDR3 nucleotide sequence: TGTGCCAGCAGCTTTACAGGGGATCAGCCCCAGCATTTT.

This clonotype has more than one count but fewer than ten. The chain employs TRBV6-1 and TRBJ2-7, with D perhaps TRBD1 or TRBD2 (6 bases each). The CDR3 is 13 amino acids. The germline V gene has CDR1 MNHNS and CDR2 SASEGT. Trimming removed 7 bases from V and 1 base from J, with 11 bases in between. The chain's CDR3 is CASKGGQSYEQYF. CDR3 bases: TGTGCCAGCAAGGGGGGCCAATCCTACGAGCAGTACTTC.

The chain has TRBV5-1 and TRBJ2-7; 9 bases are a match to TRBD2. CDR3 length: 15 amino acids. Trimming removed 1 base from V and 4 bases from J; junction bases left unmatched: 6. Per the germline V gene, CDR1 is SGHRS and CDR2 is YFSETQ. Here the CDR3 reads CASSLNLAGLYEQYF. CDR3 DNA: TGCGCCAGCAGCTTGAATCTAGCGGGGTTGTACGAGCAGTACTTC.

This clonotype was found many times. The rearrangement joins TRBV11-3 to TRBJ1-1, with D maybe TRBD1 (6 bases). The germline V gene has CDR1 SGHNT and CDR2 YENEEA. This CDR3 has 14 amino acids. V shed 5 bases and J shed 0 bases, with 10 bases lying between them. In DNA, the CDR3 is TGTGCCAGCAGCGTGGACAGCATGAACACTGAAGCTTTCTTT. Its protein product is CASSVDSMNTEAFF.

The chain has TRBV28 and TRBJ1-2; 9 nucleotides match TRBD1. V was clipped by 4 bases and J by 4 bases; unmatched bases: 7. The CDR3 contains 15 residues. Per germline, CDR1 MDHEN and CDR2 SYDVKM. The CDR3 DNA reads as TGTGCCAGCAGTTGGGTGACAGGGGGATCCTATGGCTACACCTTC. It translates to CASSWVTGGSYGYTF.

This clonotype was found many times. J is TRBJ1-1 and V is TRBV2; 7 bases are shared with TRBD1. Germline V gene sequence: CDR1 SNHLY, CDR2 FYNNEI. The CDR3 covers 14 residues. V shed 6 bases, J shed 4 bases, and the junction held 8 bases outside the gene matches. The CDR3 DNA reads TGTGCCAGCAGCAACAGGGGTGGGAGCACTGAAGCTTTCTTT. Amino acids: CASSNRGGSTEAFF.

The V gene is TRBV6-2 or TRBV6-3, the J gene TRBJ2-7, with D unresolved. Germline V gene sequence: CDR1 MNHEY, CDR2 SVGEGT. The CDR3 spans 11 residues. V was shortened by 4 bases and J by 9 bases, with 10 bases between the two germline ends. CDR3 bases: TGTGCCAGCAGTTCCGTGGGTGGGCAGTACTTC. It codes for CASSSVGGQYF.

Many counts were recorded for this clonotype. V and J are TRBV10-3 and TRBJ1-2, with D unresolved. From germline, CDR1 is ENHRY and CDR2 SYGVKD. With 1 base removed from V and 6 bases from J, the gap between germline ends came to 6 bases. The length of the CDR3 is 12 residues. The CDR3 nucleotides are TGTGCCATCAGTGAGTTCGTTAATGGCTACACCTTC. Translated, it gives CAISEFVNGYTF.

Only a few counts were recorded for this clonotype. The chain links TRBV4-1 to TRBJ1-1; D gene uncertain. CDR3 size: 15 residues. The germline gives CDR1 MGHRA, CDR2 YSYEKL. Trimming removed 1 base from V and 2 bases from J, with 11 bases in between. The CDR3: CASSQGQHKNTEAFF. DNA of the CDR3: TGCGCCAGCAGCCAAGGCCAACACAAAAACACTGAAGCTTTCTTT.

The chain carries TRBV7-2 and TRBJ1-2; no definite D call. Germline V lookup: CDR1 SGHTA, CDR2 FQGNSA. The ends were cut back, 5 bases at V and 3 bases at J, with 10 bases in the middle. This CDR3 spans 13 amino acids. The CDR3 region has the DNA TGTGCCAGCAGCCGTTTAAGCGACTATGGCTACACCTTC. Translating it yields CASSRLSDYGYTF.

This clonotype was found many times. CDR3: CASSRASGPLNTGELFF. The CDR3 region has the DNA TGTGCCAGTAGCCGGGCTAGCGGGCCATTAAACACCGGGGAGCTGTTTTTT. The chain combines TRBV19 with TRBJ2-2; 8 positions match TRBD2. Germline V gives CDR1 LNHDA, CDR2 SQIVND (reference sequence). Trimming at V came to 6 bases and at J to 2 bases, leaving 11 bases not matched to a gene. The CDR3 is made up of 17 amino acids.

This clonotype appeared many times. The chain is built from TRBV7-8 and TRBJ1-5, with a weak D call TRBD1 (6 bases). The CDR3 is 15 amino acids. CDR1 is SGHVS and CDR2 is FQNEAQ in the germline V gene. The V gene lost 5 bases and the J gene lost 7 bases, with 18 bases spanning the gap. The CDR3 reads CASSLGGWGGQPQHF. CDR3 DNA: TGTGCCAGCAGCCTAGGGGGTTGGGGTGGACAGCCCCAGCATTTT. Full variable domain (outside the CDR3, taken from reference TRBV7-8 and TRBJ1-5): GAGVSQSPRYKVAKRGQDVALRCDPISGHVSLFWYQQALGQGPEFLTYFQNEAQLDKSGLPSDRFFAERPEGSVSTLKIQRTQQEDSAVYLCASSLGGWGGQPQHFGDGTRLSIL.

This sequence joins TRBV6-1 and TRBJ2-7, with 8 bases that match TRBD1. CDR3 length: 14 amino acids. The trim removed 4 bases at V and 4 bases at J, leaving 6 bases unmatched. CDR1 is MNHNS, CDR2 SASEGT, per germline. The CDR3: CASSGTGIEYEQYF. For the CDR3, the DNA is TGTGCCAGCAGTGGGACAGGGATAGAATACGAGCAGTACTTC.

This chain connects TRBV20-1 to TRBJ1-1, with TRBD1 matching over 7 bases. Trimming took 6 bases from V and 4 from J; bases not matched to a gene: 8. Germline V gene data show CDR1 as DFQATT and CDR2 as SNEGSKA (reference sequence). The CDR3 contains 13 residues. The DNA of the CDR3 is TGCAGTGCGCCTCTCTCAGGGGGCACTGAAGCTTTCTTT. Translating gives CSAPLSGGTEAFF.

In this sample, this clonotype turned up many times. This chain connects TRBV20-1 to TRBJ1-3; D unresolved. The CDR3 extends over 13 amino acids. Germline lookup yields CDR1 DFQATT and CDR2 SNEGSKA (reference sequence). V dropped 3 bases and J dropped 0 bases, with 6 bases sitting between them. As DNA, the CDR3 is TGCAGTGCTAGGGGCTACTCTGGAAACACCATATATTTT. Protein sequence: CSARGYSGNTIYF.

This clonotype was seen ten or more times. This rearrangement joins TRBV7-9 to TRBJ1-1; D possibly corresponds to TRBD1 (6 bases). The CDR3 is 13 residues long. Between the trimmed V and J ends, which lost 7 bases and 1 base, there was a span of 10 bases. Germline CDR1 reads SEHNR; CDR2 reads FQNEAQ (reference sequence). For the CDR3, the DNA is TGTGCCAGCACCCCGACAGGGAACACTGAAGCTTTCTTT. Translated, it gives CASTPTGNTEAFF.

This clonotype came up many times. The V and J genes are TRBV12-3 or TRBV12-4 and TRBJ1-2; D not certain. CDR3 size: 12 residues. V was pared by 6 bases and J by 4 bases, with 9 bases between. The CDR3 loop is CASSPSSYGYTF. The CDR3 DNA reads TGTGCCAGCAGCCCCTCTAGCTATGGCTACACCTTC.

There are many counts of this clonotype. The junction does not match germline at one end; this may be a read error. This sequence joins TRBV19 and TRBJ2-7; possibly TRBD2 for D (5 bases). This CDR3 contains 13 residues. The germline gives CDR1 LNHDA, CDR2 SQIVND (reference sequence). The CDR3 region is CASSIALTYEQYF. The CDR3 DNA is TGTGCCAGTAGCATAGCGTTAACCTACGAGCAGTACTTC.

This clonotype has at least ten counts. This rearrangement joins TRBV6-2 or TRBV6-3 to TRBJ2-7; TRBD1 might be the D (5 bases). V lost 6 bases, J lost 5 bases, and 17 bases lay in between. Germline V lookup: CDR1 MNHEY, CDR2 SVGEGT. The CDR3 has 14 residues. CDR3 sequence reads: CASRTLETDDEQYF. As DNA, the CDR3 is TGTGCCAGCAGAACCCTGGAGACAGATGACGAGCAGTACTTC.